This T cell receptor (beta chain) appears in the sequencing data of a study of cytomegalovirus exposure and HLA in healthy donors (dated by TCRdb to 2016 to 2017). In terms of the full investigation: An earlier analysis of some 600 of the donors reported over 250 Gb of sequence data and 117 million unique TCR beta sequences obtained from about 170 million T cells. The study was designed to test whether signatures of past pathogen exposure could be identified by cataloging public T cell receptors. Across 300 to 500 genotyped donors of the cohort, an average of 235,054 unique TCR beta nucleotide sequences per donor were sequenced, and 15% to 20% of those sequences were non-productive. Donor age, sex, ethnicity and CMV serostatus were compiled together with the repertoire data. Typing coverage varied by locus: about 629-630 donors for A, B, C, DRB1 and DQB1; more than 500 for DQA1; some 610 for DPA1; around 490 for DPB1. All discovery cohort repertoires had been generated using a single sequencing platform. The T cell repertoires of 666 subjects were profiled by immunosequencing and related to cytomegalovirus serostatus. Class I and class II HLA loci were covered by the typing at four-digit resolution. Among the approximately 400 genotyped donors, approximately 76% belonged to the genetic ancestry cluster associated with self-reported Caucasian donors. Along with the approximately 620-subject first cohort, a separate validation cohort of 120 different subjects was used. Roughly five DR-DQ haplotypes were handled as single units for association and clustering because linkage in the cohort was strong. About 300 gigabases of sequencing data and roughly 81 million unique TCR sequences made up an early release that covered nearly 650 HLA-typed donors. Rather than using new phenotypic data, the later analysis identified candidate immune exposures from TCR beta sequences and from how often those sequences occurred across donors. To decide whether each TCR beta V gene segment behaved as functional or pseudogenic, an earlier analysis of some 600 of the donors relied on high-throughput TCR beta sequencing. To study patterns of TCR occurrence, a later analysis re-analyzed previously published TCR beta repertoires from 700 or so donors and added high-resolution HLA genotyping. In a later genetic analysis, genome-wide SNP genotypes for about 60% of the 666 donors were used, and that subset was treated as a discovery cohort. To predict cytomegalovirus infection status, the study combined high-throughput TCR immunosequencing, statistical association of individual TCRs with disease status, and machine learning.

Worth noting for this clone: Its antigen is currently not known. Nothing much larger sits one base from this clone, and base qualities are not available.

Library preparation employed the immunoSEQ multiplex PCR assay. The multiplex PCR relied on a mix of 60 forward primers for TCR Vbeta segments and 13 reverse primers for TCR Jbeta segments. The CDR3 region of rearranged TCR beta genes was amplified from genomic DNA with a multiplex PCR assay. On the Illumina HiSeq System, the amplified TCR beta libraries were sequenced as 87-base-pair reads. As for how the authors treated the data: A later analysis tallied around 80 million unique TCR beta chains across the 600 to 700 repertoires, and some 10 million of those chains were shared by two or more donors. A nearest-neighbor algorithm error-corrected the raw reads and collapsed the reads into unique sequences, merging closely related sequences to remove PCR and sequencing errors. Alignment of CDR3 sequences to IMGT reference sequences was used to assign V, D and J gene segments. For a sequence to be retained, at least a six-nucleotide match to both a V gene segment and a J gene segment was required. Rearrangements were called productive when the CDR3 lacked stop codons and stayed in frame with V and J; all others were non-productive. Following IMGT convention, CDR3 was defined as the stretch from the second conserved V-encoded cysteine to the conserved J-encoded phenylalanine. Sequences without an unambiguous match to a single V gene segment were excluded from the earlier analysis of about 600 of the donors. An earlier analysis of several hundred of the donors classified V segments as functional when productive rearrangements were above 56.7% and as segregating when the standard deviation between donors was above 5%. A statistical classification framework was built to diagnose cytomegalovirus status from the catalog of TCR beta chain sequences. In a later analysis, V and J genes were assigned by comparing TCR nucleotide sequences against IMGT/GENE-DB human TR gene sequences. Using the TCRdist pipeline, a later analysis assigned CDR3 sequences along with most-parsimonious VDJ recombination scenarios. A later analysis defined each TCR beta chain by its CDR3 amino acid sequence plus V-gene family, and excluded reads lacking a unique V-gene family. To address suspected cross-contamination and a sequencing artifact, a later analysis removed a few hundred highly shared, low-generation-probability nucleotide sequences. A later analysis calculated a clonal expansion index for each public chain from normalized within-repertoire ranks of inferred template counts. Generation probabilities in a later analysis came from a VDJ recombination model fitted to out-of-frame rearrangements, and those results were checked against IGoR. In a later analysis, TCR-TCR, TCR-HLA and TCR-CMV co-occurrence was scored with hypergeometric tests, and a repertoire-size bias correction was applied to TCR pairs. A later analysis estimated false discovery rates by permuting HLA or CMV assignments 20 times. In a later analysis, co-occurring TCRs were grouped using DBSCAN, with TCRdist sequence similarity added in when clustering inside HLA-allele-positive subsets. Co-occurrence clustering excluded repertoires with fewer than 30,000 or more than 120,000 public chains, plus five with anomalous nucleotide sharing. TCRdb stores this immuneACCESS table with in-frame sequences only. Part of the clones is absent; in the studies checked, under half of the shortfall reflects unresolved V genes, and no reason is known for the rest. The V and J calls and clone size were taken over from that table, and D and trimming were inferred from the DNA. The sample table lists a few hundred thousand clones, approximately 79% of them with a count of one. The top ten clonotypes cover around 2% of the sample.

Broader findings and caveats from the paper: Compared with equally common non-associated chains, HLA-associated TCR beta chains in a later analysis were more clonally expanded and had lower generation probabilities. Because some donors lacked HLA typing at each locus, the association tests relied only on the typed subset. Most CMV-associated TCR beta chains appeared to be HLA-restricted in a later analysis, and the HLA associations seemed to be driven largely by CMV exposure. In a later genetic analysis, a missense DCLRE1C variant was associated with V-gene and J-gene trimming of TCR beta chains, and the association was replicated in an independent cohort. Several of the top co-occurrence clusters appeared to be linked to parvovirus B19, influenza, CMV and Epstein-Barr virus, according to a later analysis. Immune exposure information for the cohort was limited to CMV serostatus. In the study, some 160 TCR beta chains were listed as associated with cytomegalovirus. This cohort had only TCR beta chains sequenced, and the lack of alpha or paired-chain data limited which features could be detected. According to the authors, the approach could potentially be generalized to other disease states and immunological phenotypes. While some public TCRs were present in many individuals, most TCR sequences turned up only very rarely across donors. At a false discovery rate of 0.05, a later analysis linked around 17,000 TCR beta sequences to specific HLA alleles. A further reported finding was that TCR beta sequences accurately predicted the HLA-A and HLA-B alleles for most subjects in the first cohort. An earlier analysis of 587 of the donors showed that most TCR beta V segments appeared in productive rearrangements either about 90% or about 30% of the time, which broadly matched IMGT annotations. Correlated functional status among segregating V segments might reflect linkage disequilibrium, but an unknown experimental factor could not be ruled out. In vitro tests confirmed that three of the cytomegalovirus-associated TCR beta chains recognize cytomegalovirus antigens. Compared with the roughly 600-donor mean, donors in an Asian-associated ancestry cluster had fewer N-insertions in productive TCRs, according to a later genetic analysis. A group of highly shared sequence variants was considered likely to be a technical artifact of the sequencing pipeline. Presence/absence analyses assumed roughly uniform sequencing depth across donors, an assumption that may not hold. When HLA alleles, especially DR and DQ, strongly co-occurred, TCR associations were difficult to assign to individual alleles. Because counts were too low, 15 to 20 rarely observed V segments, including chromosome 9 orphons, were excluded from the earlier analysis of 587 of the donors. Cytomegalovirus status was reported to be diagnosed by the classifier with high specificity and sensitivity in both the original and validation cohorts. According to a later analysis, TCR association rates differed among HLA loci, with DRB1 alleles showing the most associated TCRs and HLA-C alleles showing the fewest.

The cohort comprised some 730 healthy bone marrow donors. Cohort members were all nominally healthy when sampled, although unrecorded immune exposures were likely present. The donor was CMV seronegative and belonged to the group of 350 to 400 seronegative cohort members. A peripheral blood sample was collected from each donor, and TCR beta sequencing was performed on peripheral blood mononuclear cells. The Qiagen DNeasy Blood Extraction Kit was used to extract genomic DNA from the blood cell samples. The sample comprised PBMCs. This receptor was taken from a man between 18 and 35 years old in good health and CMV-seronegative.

The CDR3 reads as follows: CASSRLLIRGMNTEAFF. The nucleotide sequence reads as follows: TGTGCCAGCAGCCGCCTTTTGATCAGGGGGATGAACACTGAAGCTTTCTTT. The chain was built from TRBV7-2 and TRBJ1-1, and TRBD1 matches 7 of the central bases. According to the germline V gene, CDR1 reads SGHTA and CDR2 reads FQGNSA. The CDR3 covers 17 residues, taking in both the cysteine and the phenylalanine. The CDR3 DNA has 51 bases and is translated from base 1. The V end gives up 5 bases and the J end 0 bases, leaving 12 bases in the junction not matched to a gene.